This TCR beta chain was identified in a study of T cell repertoires in cytomegalovirus infection. Findings of the study overall: The cumulative frequency of public TCR beta families identified carriers of CMV plus the relevant HLA.

This clonotype was recorded many times. Its antigen is undetermined. TCRdb re-analysed the reads in MiXCR, keeping a single row per CDR3 protein. The table shows some 220,000 distinct CDR3 sequences, with roughly 12% occurring only once. The V gene lost 4 bases and the J gene lost 8 bases, with 10 bases spanning the gap. The CDR3 runs 12 residues. In germline, CDR1 is SGHNT, CDR2 YYREEE (reference sequence). The specimen sequenced was PBMCs. The V and J genes are TRBV5-4 and TRBJ2-1, with D perhaps matching TRBD2 (5 bases). The origin of this receptor is a human donor in good health (CMV status not recorded). Some clones in this sample may be carry-over from other donors' samples. Here the CDR3 DNA reads TGTGCCAGCAGCGCCATCGGGGATGAGCAGTTCTTC. It yields the protein CASSAIGDEQFF.